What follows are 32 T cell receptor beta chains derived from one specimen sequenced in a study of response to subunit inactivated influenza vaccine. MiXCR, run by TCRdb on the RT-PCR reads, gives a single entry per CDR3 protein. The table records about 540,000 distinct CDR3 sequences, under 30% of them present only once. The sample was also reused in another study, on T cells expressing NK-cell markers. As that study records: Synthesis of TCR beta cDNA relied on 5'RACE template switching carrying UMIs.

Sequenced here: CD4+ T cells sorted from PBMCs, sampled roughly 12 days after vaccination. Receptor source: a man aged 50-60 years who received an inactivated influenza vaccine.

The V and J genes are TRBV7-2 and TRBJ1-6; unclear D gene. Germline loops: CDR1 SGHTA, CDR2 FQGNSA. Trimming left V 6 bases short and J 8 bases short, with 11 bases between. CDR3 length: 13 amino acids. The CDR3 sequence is CASSGRLDSPLHF. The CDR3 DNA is TGTGCCAGCAGTGGCAGGCTAGATTCACCCCTCCACTTT. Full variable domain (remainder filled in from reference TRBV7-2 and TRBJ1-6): GAGVSQSPSNKVTEKGKDVELRCDPISGHTALYWYRQSLGQGLEFLIYFQGNSAPDKSGLPSDRFSAERTGGSVSTLTIQRTQQEDSAVYLCASSGRLDSPLHFGNGTRLTVT.

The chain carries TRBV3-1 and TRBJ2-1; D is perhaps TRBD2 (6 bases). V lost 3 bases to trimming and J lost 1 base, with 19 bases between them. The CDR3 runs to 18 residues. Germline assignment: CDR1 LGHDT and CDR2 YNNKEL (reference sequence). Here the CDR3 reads CASSQRGGGKGSYNEQFF. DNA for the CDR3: TGTGCCAGCAGCCAGCGAGGTGGAGGGAAGGGTTCCTACAATGAGCAGTTCTTC.

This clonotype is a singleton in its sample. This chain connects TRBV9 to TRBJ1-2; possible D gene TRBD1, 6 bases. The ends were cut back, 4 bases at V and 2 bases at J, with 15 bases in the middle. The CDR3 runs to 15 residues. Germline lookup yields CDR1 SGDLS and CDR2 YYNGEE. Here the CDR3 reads CASSSQGQGNYGYTF. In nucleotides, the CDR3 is TGTGCCAGCAGCTCCCAGGGCCAGGGGAACTATGGCTACACCTTC.

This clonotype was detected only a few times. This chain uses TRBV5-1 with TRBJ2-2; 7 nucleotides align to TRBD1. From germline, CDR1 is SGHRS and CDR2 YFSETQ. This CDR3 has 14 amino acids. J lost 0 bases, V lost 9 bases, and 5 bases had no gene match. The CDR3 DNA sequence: TGCGCCACCCGGGACAGCACGAACACCGGGGAGCTGTTTTTT. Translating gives CATRDSTNTGELFF.

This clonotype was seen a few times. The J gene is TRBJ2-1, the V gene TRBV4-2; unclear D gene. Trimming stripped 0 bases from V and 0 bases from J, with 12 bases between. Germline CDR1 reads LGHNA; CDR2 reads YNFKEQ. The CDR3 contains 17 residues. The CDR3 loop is CASSQDPTASSYNEQFF. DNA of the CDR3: TGTGCCAGCAGCCAAGACCCGACGGCTAGCTCCTACAATGAGCAGTTCTTC.

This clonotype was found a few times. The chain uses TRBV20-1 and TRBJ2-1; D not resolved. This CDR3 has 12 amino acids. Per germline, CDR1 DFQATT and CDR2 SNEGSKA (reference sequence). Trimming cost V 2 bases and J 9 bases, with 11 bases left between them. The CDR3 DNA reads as TGCAGTGCTAGACCAGTCGGAGTTGAGCAGTTCTTC. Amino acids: CSARPVGVEQFF.

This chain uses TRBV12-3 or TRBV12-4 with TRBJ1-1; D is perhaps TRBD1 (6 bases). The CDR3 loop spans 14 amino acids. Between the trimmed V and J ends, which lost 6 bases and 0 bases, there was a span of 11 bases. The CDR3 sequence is CASRWDILNTEAFF. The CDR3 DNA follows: TGTGCCAGCAGATGGGACATCCTGAACACTGAAGCTTTCTTT.

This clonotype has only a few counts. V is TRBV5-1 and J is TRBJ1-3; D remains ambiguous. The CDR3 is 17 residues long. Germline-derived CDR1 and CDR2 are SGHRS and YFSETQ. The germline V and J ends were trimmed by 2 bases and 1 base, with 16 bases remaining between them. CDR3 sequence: CASSFYASAGSGNTIYF. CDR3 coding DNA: TGCGCCAGCAGCTTTTACGCCTCTGCGGGATCTGGAAACACCATATATTTT. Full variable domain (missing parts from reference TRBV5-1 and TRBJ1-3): KAGVTQTPRYLIKTRGQQVTLSCSPISGHRSVSWYQQTPGQGLQFLFEYFSETQRNKGNFPGRFSGRQFSNSRSEMNVSTLELGDSALYLCASSFYASAGSGNTIYFGEGSWLTVV.

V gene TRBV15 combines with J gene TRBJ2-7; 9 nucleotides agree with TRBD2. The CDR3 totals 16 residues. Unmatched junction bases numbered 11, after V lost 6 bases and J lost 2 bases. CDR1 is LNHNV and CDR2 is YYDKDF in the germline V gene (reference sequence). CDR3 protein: CATRGGLAGPPYEQYF. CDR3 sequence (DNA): TGTGCCACCAGAGGTGGGCTAGCGGGACCGCCCTACGAGCAGTACTTC. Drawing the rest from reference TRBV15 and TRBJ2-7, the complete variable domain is DAMVIQNPRYQVTQFGKPVTLSCSQTLNHNVMYWYQQKSSQAPKLLFHYYDKDFNNEADTPDNFQSRRPNTSFCFLDIRSPGLGDTAMYLCATRGGLAGPPYEQYFGPGTRLTVT.

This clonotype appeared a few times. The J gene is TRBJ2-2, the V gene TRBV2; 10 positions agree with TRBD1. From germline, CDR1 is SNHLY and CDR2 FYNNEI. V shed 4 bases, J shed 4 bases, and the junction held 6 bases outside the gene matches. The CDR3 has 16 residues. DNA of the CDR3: TGTGCCAGCAGTGGATACCGGGACAGGGGCACCGGGGAGCTGTTTTTT. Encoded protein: CASSGYRDRGTGELFF.

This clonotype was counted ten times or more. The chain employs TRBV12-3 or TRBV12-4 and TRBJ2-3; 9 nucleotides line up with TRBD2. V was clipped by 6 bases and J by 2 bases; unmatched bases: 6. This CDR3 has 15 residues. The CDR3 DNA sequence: TGTGCCAGCAGGGTAGCGGGGGCCAACACAGATACGCAGTATTTT. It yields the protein CASRVAGANTDTQYF.

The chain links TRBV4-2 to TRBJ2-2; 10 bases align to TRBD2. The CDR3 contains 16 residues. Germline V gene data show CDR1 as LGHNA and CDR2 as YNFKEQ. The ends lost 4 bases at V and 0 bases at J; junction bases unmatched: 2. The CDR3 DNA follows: TGTGCCAGCAGCCTTAGCGGGGGGACGAACACCGGGGAGCTGTTTTTT. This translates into CASSLSGGTNTGELFF.

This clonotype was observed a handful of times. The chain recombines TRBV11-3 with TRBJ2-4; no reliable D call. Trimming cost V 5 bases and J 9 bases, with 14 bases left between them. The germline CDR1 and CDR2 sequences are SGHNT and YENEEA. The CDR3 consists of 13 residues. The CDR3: CASSQSPLGIQYF. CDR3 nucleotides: TGTGCCAGCAGCCAAAGCCCCCTTGGCATTCAGTACTTC.

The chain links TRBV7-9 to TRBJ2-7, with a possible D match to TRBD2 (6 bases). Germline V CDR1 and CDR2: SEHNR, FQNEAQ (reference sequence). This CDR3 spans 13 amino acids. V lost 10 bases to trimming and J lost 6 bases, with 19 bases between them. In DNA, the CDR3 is TGTGCCACCCTTGGGACTCGACCGACCGAGCAGTACTTC. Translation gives CATLGTRPTEQYF.

CDR3 nucleotides: TGTGCCAGCAGCAGTACAGGGTTCATCCTCTACGAGCAGTACTTC. Protein product: CASSSTGFILYEQYF. The chain links TRBV5-6 to TRBJ2-7; a possible D gene is TRBD1 (6 bases). CDR1 is SGHDT, CDR2 YYEEEE, per germline. This CDR3 region has 15 residues. V was clipped by 4 bases and J by 3 bases, with 17 bases between them.

This chain's CDR3 is CATSKGTAADTQYF. The CDR3, as DNA: TGTGCCACCAGCAAAGGGACAGCCGCAGATACGCAGTATTTT. The chain is built from TRBV15 and TRBJ2-3; 7 bases align to TRBD1. The CDR3 totals 14 residues. CDR1 is LNHNV and CDR2 is YYDKDF in the germline V gene (reference sequence). Trimming at V came to 4 bases and at J to 4 bases, leaving 5 bases not matched to a gene.

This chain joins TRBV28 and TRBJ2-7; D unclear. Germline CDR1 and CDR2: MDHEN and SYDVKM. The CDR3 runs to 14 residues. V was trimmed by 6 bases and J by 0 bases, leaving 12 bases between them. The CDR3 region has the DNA TGTGCCAGCAGGAGAAAGCTGAGCTCCTACGAGCAGTACTTC. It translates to CASRRKLSSYEQYF. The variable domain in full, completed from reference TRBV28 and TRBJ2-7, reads DVKVTQSSRYLVKRTGEKVFLECVQDMDHENMFWYRQDPGLGLRLIYFSYDVKMKEKGDIPEGYSVSREKKERFSLILESASTNQTSMYLCASRRKLSSYEQYFGPGTRLTVT.

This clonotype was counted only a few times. The CDR3 DNA is TGTGCCAGCAGTGAGACAGGGGGCTGGAATGAGCAGTTCTTC. Amino acids: CASSETGGWNEQFF. The chain is built from TRBV6-1 and TRBJ2-1; 10 positions agree with TRBD1. Germline V gene lookup returns CDR1 MNHNS and CDR2 SASEGT. This CDR3 comprises 14 residues. The ends lost 3 bases at V and 7 bases at J; junction bases unmatched: 3.

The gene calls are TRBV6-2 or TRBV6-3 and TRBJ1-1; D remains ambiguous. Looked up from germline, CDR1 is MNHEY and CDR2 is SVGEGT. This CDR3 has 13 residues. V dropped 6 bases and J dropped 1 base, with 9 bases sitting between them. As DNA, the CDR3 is TGTGCCAGCAGCACGATCCGGAACACTGAAGCTTTCTTT. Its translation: CASSTIRNTEAFF.

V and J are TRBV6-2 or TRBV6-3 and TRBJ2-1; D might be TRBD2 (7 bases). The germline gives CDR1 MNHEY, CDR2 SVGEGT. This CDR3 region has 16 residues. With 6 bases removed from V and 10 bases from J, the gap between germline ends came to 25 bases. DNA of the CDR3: TGTGCCAGCAGCCAATATGGACTAGGGGGGCCCTACGAGCAGTTCTTC. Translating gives CASSQYGLGGPYEQFF.

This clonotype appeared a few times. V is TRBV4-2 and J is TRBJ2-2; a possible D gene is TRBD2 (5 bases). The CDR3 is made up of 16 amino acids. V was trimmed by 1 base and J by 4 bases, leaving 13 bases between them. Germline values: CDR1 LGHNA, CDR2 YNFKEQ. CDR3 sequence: CASSQVVSAGTGELFF. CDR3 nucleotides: TGTGCCAGCAGCCAAGTAGTTAGCGCGGGCACCGGGGAGCTGTTTTTT.

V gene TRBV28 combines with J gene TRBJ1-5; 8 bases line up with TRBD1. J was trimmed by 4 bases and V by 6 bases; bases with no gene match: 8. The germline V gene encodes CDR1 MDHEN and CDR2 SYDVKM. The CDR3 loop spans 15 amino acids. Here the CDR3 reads CASRPTGAQNQPQHF. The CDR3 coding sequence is TGTGCCAGCAGACCGACAGGGGCGCAGAATCAGCCCCAGCATTTT.

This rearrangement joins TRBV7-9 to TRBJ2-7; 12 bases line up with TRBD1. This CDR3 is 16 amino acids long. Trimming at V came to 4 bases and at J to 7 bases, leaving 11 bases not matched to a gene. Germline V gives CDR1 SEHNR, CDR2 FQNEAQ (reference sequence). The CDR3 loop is CASSSTPGQGALEQYF. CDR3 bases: TGTGCCAGCAGCTCAACCCCGGGACAGGGGGCTTTAGAGCAGTACTTC.

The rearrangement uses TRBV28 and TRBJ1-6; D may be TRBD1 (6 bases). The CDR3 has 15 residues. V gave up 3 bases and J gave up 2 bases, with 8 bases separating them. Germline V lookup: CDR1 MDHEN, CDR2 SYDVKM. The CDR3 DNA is TGTGCCAGCAGTTTGGGGGGCGCCTATAATTCACCCCTCCACTTT. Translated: CASSLGGAYNSPLHF.

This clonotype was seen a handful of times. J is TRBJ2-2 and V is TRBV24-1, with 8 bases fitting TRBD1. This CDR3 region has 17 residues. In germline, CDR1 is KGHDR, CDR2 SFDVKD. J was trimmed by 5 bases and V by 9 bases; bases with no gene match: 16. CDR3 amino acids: CATRPSPGGGYTGELFF. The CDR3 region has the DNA TGTGCCACCCGCCCATCCCCAGGGGGCGGTTATACCGGGGAGCTGTTTTTT.

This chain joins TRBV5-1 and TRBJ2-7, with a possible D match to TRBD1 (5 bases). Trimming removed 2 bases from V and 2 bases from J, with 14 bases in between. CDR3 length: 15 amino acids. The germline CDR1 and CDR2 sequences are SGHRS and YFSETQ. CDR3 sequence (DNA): TGCGCCAGCAGCTTAGAGTCAGGGCCCACCTACGAGCAGTACTTC. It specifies CASSLESGPTYEQYF.

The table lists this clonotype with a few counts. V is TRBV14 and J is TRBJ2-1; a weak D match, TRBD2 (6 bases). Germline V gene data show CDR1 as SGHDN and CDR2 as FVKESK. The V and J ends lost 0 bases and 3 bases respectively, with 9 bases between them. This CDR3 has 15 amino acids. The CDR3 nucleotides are TGTGCCAGCAGCCAAGATGGGGGGTTCTACAATGAGCAGTTCTTC. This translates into CASSQDGGFYNEQFF.

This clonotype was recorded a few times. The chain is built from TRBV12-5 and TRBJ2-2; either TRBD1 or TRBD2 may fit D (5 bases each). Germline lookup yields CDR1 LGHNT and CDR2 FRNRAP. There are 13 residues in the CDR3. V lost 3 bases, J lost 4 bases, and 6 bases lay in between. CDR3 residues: CASGLGTTGELFF. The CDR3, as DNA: TGTGCTAGTGGTTTAGGGACCACCGGGGAGCTGTTTTTT.

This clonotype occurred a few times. CDR3 coding DNA: TGCGCCAGCAGCTCCCAAGGCGAAGGGGAGCCCCAGCATTTT. The encoded protein is CASSSQGEGEPQHF. The chain has TRBV4-1 and TRBJ1-5, with D perhaps matching TRBD1 (5 bases). Trimming took 5 bases from V and 8 from J, leaving 16 bases between them. This CDR3 comprises 14 residues. Germline lookup yields CDR1 MGHRA and CDR2 YSYEKL.

The CDR3 DNA is TGTGCCAGCAGCTTAGCGATGACGGGAGGGCCCTACAATGAGCAGTTCTTC. Protein: CASSLAMTGGPYNEQFF. This chain links TRBV7-2 with TRBJ2-1; 8 nucleotides align to TRBD2. The germline V gene encodes CDR1 SGHTA and CDR2 FQGNSA. This CDR3 comprises 17 residues. The junction had 6 bases not matched to a gene; V was cut back by 0 bases and J by 2 bases.

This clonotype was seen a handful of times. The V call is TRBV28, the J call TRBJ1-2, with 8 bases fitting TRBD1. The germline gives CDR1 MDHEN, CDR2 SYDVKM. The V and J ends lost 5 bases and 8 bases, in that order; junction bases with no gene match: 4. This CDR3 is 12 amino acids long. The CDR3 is CASSGQGWGYTF. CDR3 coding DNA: TGTGCCAGCAGTGGACAGGGTTGGGGCTACACCTTC.

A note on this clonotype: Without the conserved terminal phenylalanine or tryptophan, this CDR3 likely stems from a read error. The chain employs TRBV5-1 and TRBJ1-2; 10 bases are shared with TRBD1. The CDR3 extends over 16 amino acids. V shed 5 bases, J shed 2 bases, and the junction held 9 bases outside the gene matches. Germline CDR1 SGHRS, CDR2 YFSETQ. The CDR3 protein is CASRNSPGQGNYGYTY. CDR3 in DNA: TGCGCCAGCAGGAACAGTCCGGGACAGGGGAACTATGGCTACACCTAC.